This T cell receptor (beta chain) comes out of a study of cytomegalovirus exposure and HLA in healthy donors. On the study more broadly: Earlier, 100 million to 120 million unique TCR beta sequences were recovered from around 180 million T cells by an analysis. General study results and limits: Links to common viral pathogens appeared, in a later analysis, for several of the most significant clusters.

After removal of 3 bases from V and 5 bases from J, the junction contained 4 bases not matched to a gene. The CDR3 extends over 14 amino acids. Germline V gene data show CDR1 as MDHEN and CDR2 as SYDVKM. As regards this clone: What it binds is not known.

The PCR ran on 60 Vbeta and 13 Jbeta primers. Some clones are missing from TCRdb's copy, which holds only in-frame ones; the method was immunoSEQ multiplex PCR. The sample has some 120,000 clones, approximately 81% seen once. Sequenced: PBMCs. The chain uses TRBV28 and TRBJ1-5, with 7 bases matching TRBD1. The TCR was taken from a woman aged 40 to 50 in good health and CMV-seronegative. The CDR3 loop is CASSFLQGDQPQHF. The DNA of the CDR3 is TGTGCCAGCAGTTTCCTTCAGGGGGATCAGCCCCAGCATTTT.